This record concerns one TCR beta chain sequence. Germline assignment: CDR1 MNHEY and CDR2 SMNVEV (reference sequence). The CDR3 totals 14 residues. Between the trimmed V and J ends, which lost 6 bases and 4 bases, there was a span of 13 bases. The data originate from a study of OX40 agonist ivuxolimab in advanced cancers. Only in-frame clones appear in the TCRdb table, and some are missing; sequencing was by immunoSEQ multiplex PCR. The top ten clones hold roughly 9.8% of a sample with tens of thousands of clones, just under 90% of them seen once. This sequence was found in an adult with an advanced solid tumor such as melanoma, head and neck, liver or kidney cancer. The chain has TRBV27 and TRBJ1-3; the D is unclear. The input for sequencing was CD4+ or CD8+ T cells sorted from blood, taken in a trial of the OX40 agonist ivuxolimab. DNA for the CDR3: TGTGCCAGCAGAGAGGCGCTCCCGGGAAACACCATATATTTT. Its translation: CASREALPGNTIYF.